This T cell receptor beta chain was observed in a study of T-cell reconstitution after alpha-beta-depleted transplantation in children. Overall study findings and caveats: Several hundred rapidly expanded clones from non-depleted graft cells reportedly supplied alpha-beta T cells about two months post-transplant.

During its preparation, the TCRbeta library received unique molecular identifiers. MiXCR was run by TCRdb on the PCR reads, yielding one entry per CDR3 protein. This repertoire shows 190,000 or so distinct CDR3 sequences, 5% to 7.5% found once; its top ten account for around 4.3%. This clonotype came up many times. Its cognate antigen is unknown. Sequenced material: PBMCs, taken before TCRalphabeta/CD19-depleted stem cell transplant. The sequence derives from a girl under three years old with combined immunodeficiency, due to receive a stem cell transplant.

The CDR3 here is CASSEYRVLSTDTQYF. The CDR3 region has the DNA TGTGCCAGCAGTGAATATAGGGTCCTTTCCACAGATACGCAGTATTTT. The chain combines TRBV25-1 with TRBJ2-3; D is undetermined. V gave up 0 bases and J gave up 2 bases, with 12 bases separating them. This CDR3 has 16 residues. Germline CDR1 MGHDK, CDR2 SYGVNS.